This TCR beta chain is from a study of control samples from healthy donors and cancer patients. This CDR3 has 15 amino acids. Germline assignment: CDR1 SEHNR and CDR2 FQNEAQ (reference sequence). The J segment lost 4 bases and the V segment lost 1 base, leaving 6 bases of the junction unmatched. TCRdb keeps only in-frame clones here, not all; method: immunoSEQ multiplex PCR. The sample has about 130,000 clones, approximately 94% seen once. The chain carries TRBV7-9 and TRBJ1-1; TRBD1 aligns across 7 bases. The TCR sequence derives from a man aged 30-40 years in good health. The sample comprised blood. CDR3 DNA: TGTGCCAGCAGCTTAGGAATGGGACAGAGCACTGAAGCTTTCTTT. This encodes CASSLGMGQSTEAFF.